This TCR beta chain was found in a study of T cells after yellow fever vaccination. TCRdb re-called the 5' RACE reads through MiXCR, storing one row per CDR3 protein. This table holds more than 200,000 distinct CDR3 sequences, 3.6% found once. General study findings and limits: The bulk population could contribute abundant contaminating clonotypes to FACS-sorted repertoires.

This clonotype has a count of ten or more. Its antigen is unknown. The specimen was PBMCs, collected 15 days after the yellow fever booster vaccination. The sequence was obtained from a man aged 18 to 29 who received the YFV17D yellow fever vaccine.

This chain's CDR3 is CASSLTPDRGKVYGYTF. CDR3 sequence (DNA): TGCGCCAGCAGCTTAACCCCTGACAGGGGGAAGGTCTATGGCTACACCTTC. This rearrangement joins TRBV5-1 to TRBJ1-2; 9 positions match TRBD1. Germline CDR1 and CDR2: SGHRS and YFSETQ. The V and J ends lost 2 bases and 4 bases, in that order; junction bases with no gene match: 12. This CDR3 has 17 amino acids. Full variable domain (rest looked up from reference TRBV5-1 and TRBJ1-2): KAGVTQTPRYLIKTRGQQVTLSCSPISGHRSVSWYQQTPGQGLQFLFEYFSETQRNKGNFPGRFSGRQFSNSRSEMNVSTLELGDSALYLCASSLTPDRGKVYGYTFGSGTRLTVV.